This T cell receptor (beta chain) stems from a study of blood T cell repertoires in COVID-19 (dated by TCRdb to the early 2020s). Some background on the complete study: Samples from collaborators originated in the United States, Italy and Spain and spanned both the acute and convalescent phases of COVID-19. The dataset comprised deeply sampled blood TCRbeta repertoires from subjects exposed to, actively infected with, or recovered from COVID-19. HLA class I and class II types, where available, came from metadata supplied by the sample provider rather than from assay-based typing. The samples were drawn from two sources: the first 160 participants of the ongoing ImmuneRACE study, and 1,254 subjects contributed by 6 global collaborators. The prospective study material was composed of cDNA or gDNA derived from T cells, B-cell-depleted T cells, or PBMCs. The sample metadata nearly always contained a de-identified subject ID, COVID-19 status, age in years and sex. The repertoires were released in a freely available public database intended as a resource for research on the immune response to SARS-CoV-2. General findings and caveats noted by the study authors: How much clinical and demographic metadata was included differed by source and by participant, and the metadata was provided uncurated.

With regard to this clone: No antigen is known for it. Base quality data are lacking; no much larger clone is found one base away.

The immunoSEQ Assay, a bias-controlled multiplex PCR, was used to amplify TCRbeta CDR3 regions from genomic DNA. As for the original processing: Within the assay, amplification of reference gene primers was used to estimate how many nucleated cells each sample contained. To quantify the absolute abundance of each unique TCRbeta CDR3 rearrangement, sequence reads were collapsed and filtered. Productive Simpson clonality was computed per sample as the square root of Simpson's diversity index over productive rearrangements. TCRdb provides this immuneACCESS table in a form limited to in-frame rearrangements. Some clones are lacking; in checked studies, under half of them reflect an unresolved V gene, and why the rest are absent is not known. V, J and clone size are those of that table, while D and trimming were read from the DNA. This sample lists about 380,000 clones; 70% to 85% were detected once. The ten most abundant clones make up about 1.2% of the sample.

The collaborating institutions used their own protocols to collect whole blood in K2EDTA tubes. For TCRbeta analysis, collaborators shipped samples as frozen whole blood, isolated PBMCs, or DNA extracted from either of those sample types. From its cysteine to its phenylalanine, the CDR3 spans 15 amino acids. CDR3 DNA is the only sequence kept; it has 45 bases, read in frame from the first base. V and J are trimmed by 4 bases and 2 bases, and the gene matches miss 7 bases of the junction. Looking up the germline V gene yields CDR1 SGHDT and CDR2 YYEEEE. This sequence uses TRBV5-6 and TRBJ2-7; TRBD2 aligns with 9 central bases. Sequenced input: peripheral blood. The sequence was collected from a human donor with acute or convalescent COVID-19. The donor label of this sample is uncertain. The CDR3 protein: CASSPAGGTAYEQYF. In nucleotides, the sequence is TGTGCCAGCAGCCCGGCGGGGGGGACTGCCTACGAGCAGTACTTC.